This T cell receptor beta chain emerged from a study of post-analysis software for immune sequencing data. Whole-study context: Recorded subtypes: relapsing-remitting, secondary progressive, progressive-relapsing; some patients unannotated.

To note about this clonotype: The antigen remains undetermined.

Incorporated into the TCR beta cDNA libraries were unique molecular identifiers, which served to reduce PCR and sequencing biases. Researchers reported 400,000 to 550,000 cDNA molecules coming from about 0.98 to 11 million T cells. TCRdb reprocessed the PCR reads with MiXCR, giving one entry per CDR3 protein. Here the sample spans about half a million distinct CDR3 sequences, around 34% being singletons. Trimming shortened V by 3 bases and J by 1 base, and 12 bases separated the two germline ends. The CDR3 runs to 15 residues. Study-wide points: Comparison of patients with controls showed 4 to 6 TRBV segments more frequent in patients, TRBV5-6, TRBV5-1 and TRBV20-1 among them. F measure clustering grouped samples strongly by preparation batch. Significantly decreased normalized Chao1 diversity was recorded for multiple sclerosis patients relative to controls.

The V gene is TRBV12-3 or TRBV12-4, the J gene TRBJ1-1; D is perhaps TRBD1 (5 bases). This sequence originates from a girl younger than 18 with multiple sclerosis. Sequencing was carried out using blood. DNA for the CDR3: TGTGCCAGCAGTTTCGGTAGGGGTCAGAACACTGAAGCTTTCTTT. Its translation is CASSFGRGQNTEAFF.